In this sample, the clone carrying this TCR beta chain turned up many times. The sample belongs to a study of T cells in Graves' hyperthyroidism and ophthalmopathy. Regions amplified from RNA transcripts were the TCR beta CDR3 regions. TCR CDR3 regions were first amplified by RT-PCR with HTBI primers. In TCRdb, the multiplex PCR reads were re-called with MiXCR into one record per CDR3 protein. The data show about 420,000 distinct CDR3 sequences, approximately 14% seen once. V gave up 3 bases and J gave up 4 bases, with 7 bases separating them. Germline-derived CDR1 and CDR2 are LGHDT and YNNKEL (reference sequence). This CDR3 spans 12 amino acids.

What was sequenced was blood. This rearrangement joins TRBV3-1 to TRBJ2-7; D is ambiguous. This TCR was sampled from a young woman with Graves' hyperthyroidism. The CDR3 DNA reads TGTGCCAGCAGCCACGGTGTTTACGAGCAGTACTTC. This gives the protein CASSHGVYEQYF.